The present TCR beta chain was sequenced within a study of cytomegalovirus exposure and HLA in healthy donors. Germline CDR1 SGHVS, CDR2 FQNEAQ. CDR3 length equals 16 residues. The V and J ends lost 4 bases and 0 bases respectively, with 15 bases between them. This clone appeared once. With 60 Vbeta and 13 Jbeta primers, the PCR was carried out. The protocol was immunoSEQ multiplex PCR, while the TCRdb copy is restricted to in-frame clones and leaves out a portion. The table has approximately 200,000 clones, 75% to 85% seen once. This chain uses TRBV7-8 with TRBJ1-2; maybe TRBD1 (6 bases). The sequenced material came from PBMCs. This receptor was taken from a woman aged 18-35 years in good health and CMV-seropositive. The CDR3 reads CASSSRRDMPNYGYTF. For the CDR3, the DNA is TGTGCCAGCAGCTCCCGTCGGGACATGCCTAACTATGGCTACACCTTC.